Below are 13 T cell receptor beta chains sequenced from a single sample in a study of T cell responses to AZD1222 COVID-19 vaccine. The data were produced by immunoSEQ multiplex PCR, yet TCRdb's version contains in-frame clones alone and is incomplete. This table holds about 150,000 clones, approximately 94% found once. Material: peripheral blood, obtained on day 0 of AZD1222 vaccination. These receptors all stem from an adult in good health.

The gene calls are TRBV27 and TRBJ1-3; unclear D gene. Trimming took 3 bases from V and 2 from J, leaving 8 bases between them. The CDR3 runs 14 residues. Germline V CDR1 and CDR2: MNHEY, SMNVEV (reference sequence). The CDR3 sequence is CASSLSGPGNTIYF. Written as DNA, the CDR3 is TGTGCCAGCAGTTTGTCAGGTCCTGGAAACACCATATATTTT.

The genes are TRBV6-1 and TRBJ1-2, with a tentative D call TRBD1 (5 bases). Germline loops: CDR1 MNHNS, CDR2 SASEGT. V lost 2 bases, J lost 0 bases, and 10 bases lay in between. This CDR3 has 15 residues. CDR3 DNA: TGTGCCAGCAGTGAAAGGCAGGGAGCTAACTATGGCTACACCTTC. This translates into CASSERQGANYGYTF.

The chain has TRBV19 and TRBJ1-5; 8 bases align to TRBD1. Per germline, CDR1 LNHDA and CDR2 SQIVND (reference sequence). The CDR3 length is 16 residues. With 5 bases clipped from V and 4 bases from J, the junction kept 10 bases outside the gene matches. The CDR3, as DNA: TGTGCCAGTAGTCGTGGACAGGGTGGGAGGAATCAGCCCCAGCATTTT. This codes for CASSRGQGGRNQPQHF.

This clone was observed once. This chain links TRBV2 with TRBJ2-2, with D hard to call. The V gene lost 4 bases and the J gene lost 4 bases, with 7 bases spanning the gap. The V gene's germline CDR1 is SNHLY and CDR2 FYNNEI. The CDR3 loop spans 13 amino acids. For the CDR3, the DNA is TGTGCCAGCAGTGGGGGATCCACCGGGGAGCTGTTTTTT. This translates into CASSGGSTGELFF.

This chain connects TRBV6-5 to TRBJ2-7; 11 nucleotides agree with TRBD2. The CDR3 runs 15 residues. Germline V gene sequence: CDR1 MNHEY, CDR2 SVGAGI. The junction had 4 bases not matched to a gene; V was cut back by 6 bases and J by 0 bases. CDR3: CASSPGLAASYEQYF. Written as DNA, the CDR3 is TGTGCCAGCAGCCCGGGACTAGCGGCCTCCTACGAGCAGTACTTC.

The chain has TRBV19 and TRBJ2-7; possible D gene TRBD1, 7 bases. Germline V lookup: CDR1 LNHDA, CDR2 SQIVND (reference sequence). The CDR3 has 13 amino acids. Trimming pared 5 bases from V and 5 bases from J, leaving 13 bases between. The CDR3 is CASSGQAGNEQYF. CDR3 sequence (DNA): TGTGCCAGTAGTGGACAGGCGGGGAACGAGCAGTACTTC.

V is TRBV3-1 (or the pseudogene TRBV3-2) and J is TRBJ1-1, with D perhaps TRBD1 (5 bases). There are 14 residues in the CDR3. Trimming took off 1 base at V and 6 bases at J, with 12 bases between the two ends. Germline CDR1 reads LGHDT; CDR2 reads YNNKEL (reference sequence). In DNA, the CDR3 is TGTGCCAGCAGCCAAGGCGGCGGGGGTCCTGAAGCTTTCTTT. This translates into CASSQGGGGPEAFF.

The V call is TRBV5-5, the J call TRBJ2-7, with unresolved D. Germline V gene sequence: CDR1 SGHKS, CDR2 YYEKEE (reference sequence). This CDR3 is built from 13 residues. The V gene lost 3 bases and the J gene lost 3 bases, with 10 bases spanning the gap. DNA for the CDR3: TGTGCCAGCAGCTCCAGTTTTATCTACGAGCAGTACTTC. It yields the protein CASSSSFIYEQYF.

CDR3: CASSQDWGNQETQYF. CDR3 DNA: TGTGCCAGCAGCCAAGATTGGGGGAATCAAGAGACCCAGTACTTC. This chain uses TRBV3-1 (or the pseudogene TRBV3-2) with TRBJ2-5; D may be TRBD1 or TRBD2 (5 bases each). The CDR3 has 15 residues. Trimming removed 0 bases at V and 2 bases at J, with 10 bases between. CDR1 is LGHDT and CDR2 is YNNKEL in the germline V gene (reference sequence).

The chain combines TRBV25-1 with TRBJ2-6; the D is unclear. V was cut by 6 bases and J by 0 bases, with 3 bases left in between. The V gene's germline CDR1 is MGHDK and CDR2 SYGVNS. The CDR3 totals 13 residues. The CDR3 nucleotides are TGTGCCAGCAGAAACTCTGGGGCCAACGTCCTGACTTTC. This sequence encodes CASRNSGANVLTF.

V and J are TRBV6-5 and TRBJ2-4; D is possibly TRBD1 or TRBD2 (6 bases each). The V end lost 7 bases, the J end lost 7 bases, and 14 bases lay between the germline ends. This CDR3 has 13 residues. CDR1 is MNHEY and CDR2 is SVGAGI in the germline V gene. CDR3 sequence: CASTRGDPNIQYF. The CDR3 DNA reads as TGTGCCAGCACTAGGGGGGACCCGAACATTCAGTACTTC.

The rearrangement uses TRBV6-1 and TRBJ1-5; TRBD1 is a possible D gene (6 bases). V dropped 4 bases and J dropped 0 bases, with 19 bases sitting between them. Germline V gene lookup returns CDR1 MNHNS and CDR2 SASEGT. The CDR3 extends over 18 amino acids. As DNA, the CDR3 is TGTGCCAGCAGTGCCTACTTTGTGGGGGCCTATAGCAATCAGCCCCAGCATTTT. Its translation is CASSAYFVGAYSNQPQHF.

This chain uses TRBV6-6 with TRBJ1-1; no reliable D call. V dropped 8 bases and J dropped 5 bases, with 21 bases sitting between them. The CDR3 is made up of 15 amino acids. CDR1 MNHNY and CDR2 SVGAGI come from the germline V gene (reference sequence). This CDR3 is CASLDTSAQRTEAFF. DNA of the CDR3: TGTGCCAGCCTCGATACTTCAGCACAAAGAACTGAAGCTTTCTTT.